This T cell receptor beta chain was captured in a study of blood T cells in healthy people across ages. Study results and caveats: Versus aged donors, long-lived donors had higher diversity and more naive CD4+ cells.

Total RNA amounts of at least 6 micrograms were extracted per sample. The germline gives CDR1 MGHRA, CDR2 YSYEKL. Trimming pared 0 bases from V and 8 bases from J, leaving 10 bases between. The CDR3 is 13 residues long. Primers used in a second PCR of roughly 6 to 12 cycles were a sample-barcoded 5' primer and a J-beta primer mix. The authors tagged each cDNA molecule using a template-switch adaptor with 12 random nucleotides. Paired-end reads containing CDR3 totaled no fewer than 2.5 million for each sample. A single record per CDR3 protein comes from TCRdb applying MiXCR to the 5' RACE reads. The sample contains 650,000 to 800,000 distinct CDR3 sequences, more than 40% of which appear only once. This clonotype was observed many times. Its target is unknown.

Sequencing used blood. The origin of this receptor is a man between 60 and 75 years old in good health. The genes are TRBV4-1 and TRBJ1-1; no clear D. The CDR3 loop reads CASSQERTGEAFF. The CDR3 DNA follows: TGCGCCAGCAGCCAAGAGAGGACGGGAGAAGCTTTCTTT.